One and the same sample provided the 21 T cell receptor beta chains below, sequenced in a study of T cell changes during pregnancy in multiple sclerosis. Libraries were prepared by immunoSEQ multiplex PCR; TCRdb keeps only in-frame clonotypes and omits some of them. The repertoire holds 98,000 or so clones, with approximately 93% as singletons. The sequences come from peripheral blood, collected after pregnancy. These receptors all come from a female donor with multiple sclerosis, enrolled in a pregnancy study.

The CDR3 DNA is TGTGCCAGTAGGCCGACAGGGAGCCAAGGAAACACCATATATTTT. As protein: CASRPTGSQGNTIYF. The chain uses TRBV19 and TRBJ1-3; 7 positions match TRBD1. V was clipped by 6 bases and J by 4 bases; unmatched bases: 9. Germline V gene sequence: CDR1 LNHDA, CDR2 SQIVND (reference sequence). This CDR3 has 15 amino acids.

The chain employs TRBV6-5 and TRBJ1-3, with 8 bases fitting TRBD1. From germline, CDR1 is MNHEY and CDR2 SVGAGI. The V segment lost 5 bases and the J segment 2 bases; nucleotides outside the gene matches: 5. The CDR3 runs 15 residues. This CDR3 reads CASSGTRGPGNTIYF. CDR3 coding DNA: TGTGCCAGCAGTGGCACCAGGGGGCCTGGAAACACCATATATTTT.

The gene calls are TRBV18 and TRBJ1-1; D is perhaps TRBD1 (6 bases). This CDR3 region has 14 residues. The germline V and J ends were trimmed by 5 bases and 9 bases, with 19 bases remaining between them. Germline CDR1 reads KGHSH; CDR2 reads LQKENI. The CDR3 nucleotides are TGTGCCAGCTCAGCGAAACAGGGTAAGGACCAAGCTTTCTTT. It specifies CASSAKQGKDQAFF.

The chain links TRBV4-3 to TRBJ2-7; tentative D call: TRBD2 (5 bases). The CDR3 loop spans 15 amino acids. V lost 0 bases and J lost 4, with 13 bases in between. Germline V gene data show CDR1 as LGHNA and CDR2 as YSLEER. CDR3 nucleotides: TGCGCCAGCAGCCAAGATCAAGGACTCCTATACGAGCAGTACTTC. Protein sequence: CASSQDQGLLYEQYF.

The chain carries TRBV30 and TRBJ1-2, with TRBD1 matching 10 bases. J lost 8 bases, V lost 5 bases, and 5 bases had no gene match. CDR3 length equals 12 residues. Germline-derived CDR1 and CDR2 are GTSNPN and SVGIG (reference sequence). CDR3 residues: CAWATGGGGYTF. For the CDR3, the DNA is TGTGCCTGGGCGACAGGGGGCGGCGGCTACACCTTC.

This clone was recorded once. The CDR3 protein is CASSLPATSERDNEQFF. In nucleotides, the CDR3 is TGTGCCAGCAGCTTGCCGGCCACCTCGGAGCGGGACAATGAGCAGTTCTTC. The chain couples TRBV5-6 to TRBJ2-1; maybe TRBD2 (6 bases). Between the trimmed V and J ends, which lost 1 base and 5 bases, there was a span of 19 bases. The CDR3 is made up of 17 amino acids. Germline V CDR1 and CDR2: SGHDT, YYEEEE.

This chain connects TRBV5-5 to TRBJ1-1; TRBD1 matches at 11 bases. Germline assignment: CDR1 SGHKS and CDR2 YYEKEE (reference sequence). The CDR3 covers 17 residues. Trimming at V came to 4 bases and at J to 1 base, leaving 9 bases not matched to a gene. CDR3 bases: TGTGCCAGCAGCCCTATGGGACAGGGGGACAGGAACACTGAAGCTTTCTTT. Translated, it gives CASSPMGQGDRNTEAFF.

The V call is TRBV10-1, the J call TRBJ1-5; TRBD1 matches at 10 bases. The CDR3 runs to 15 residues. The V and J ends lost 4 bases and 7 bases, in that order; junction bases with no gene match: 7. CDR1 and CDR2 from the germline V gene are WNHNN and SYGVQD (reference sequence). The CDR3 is CASSVTGGYRQPQHF. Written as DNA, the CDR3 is TGCGCCAGCAGTGTGACAGGGGGCTATAGACAGCCCCAGCATTTT.

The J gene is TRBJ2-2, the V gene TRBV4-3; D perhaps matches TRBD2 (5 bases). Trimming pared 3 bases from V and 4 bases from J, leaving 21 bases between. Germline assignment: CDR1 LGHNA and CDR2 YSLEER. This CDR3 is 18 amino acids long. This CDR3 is CASSHPKRGVPFTGELFF. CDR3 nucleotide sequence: TGCGCCAGCAGCCACCCTAAACGGGGAGTTCCTTTCACCGGGGAGCTGTTTTTT.

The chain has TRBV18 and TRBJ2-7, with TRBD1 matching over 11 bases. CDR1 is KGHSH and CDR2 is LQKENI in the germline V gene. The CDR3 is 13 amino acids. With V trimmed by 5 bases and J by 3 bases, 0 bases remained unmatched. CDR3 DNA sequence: TGTGCCAGCTCAGGGACAGGGGGCTACGAGCAGTACTTC. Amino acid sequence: CASSGTGGYEQYF.

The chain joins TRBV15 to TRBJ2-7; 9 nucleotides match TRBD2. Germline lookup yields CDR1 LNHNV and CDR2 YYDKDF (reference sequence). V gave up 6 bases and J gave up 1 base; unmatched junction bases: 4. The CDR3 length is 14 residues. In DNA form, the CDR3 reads TGTGCCACCAGGGTAGCGGGAGAATCCTACGAGCAGTACTTC. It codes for CATRVAGESYEQYF.

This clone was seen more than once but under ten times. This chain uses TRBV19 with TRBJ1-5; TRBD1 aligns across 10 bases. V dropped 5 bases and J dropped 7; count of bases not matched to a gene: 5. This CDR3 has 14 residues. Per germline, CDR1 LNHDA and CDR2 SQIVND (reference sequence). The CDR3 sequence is CASSPGTGVQPQHF. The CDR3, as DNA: TGTGCCAGTAGTCCCGGGACAGGGGTACAGCCCCAGCATTTT.

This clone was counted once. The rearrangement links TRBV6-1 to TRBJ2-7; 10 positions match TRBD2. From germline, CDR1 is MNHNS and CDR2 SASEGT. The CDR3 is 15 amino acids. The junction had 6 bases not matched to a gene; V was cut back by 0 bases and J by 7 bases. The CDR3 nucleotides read TGTGCCAGCAGTGAAGCGCTAGCGGGAGATCGGGAGCAGTACTTC. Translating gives CASSEALAGDREQYF.

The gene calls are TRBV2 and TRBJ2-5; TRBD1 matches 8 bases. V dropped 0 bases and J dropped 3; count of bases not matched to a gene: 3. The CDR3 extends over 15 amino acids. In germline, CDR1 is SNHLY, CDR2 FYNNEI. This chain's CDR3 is CASSEARTGKETQYF. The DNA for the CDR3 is TGTGCCAGCAGTGAAGCGAGGACAGGGAAAGAGACCCAGTACTTC.

For the CDR3, the DNA is TGTGCCAGCAGTGGCCAGACCCGATACAGGGGGGCCGCGAAGACCCAGTACTTC. It encodes CASSGQTRYRGAAKTQYF. V usage is TRBV28 and J usage is TRBJ2-5; 8 bases line up with TRBD1. This CDR3 has 18 amino acids. With 5 bases clipped from V and 6 bases from J, the junction kept 20 bases outside the gene matches. The V gene's germline CDR1 is MDHEN and CDR2 SYDVKM.

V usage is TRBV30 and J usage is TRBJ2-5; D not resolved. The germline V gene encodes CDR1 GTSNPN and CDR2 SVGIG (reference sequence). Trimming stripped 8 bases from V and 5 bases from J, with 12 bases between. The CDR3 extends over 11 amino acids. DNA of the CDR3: TGTGCCCGATCGGGTGAGGAGACCCAGTACTTC. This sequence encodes CARSGEETQYF.

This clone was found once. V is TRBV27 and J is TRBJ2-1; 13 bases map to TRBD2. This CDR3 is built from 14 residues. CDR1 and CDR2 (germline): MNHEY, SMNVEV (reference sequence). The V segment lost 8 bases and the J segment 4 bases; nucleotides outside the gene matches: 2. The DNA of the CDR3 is TGTGCCAGCGGGACTAGCGGGAAGTACAATGAGCAGTTCTTC. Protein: CASGTSGKYNEQFF.

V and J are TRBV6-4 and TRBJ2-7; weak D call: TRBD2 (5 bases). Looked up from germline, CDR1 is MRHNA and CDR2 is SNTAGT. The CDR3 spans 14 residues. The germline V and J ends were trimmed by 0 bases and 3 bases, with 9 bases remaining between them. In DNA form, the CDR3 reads TGTGCCAGCAGTGACTCTCCGGGGAACTACGAGCAGTACTTC. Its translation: CASSDSPGNYEQYF.

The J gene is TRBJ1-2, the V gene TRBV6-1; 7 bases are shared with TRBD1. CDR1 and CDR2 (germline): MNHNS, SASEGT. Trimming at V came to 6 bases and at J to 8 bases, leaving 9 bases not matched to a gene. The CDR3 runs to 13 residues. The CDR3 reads CASSQGGKDGYTF. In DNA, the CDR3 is TGTGCCAGCAGCCAGGGGGGTAAGGACGGCTACACCTTC.

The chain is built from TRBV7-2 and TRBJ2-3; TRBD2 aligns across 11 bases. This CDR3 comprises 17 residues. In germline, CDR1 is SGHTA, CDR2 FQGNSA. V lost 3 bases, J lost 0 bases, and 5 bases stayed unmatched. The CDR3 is CASSLRTSGPSTDTQYF. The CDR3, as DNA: TGTGCCAGCAGCTTGCGGACTAGCGGGCCTAGCACAGATACGCAGTATTTT. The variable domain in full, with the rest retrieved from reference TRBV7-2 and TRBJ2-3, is GAGVSQSPSNKVTEKGKDVELRCDPISGHTALYWYRQSLGQGLEFLIYFQGNSAPDKSGLPSDRFSAERTGGSVSTLTIQRTQQEDSAVYLCASSLRTSGPSTDTQYFGPGTRLTVL.

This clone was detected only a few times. CDR3 region: CASSHATSGSGGEQFF. Written as DNA, the CDR3 is TGTGCCAGCAGCCACGCTACTAGCGGGAGCGGGGGTGAGCAGTTCTTC. V and J are TRBV4-2 and TRBJ2-1, with TRBD2 matching 11 bases. CDR1 and CDR2 (germline): LGHNA, YNFKEQ. The CDR3 sequence is 16 residues long. V lost 3 bases and J lost 9; bases outside the gene matches: 10.